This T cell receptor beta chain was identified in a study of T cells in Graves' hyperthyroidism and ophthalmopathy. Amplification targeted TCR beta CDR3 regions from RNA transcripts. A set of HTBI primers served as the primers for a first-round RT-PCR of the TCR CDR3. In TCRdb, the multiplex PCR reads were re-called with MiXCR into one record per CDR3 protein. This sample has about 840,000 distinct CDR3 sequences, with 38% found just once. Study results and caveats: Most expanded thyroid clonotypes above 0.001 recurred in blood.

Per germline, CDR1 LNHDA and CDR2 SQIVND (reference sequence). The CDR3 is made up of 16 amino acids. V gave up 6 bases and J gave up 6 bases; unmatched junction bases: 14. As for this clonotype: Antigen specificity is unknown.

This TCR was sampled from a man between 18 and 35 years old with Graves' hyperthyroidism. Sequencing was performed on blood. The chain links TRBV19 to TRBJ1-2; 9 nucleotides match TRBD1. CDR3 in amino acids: CASSLAFPGQGNGYTF. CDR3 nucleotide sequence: TGTGCCAGTAGCTTAGCCTTCCCGGGACAGGGAAATGGCTACACCTTC.